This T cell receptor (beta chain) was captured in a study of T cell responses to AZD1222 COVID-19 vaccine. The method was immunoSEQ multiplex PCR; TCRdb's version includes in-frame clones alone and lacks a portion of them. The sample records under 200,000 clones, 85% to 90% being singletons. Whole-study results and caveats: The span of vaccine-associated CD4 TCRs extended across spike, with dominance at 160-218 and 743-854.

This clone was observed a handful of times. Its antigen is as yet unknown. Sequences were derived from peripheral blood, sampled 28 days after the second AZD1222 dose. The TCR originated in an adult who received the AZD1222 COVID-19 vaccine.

As DNA, the CDR3 is TGTGCCATCAGCCTACAGGGGGCTTACGAGCAGTACTTC. This encodes CAISLQGAYEQYF. The chain uses TRBV10-3 and TRBJ2-7; 9 nucleotides align to TRBD1. The germline gives CDR1 ENHRY, CDR2 SYGVKD. J lost 4 bases, V lost 6 bases, and 4 bases had no gene match. This CDR3 comprises 13 residues.